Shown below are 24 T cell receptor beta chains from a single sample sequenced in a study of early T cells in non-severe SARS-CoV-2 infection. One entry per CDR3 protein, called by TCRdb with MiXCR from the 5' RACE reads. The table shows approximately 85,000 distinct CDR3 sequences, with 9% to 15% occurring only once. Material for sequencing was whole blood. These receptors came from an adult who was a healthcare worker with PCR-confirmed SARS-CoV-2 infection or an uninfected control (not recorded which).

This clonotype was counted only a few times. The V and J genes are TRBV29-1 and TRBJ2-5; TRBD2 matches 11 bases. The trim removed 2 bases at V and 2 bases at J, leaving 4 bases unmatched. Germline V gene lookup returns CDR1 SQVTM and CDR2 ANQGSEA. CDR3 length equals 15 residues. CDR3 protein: CSVENLAGGQETQYF. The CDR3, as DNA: TGCAGCGTTGAAAATCTAGCGGGGGGACAAGAGACCCAGTACTTC.

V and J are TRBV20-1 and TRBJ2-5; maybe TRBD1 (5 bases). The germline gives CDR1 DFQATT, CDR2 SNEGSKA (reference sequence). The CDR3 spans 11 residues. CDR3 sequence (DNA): TGCAGCGGACAAGGCCAAGAGACCCAGTACTTC. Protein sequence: CSGQGQETQYF.

The CDR3 nucleotides are TGTGCCAGCAGTGAAGAGGGACTAGCGATAACTAGCACAGATACGCAGTATTTT. Translated, it gives CASSEEGLAITSTDTQYF. V usage is TRBV6-1 and J usage is TRBJ2-3; 10 bases agree with TRBD2. The germline V gene encodes CDR1 MNHNS and CDR2 SASEGT. Trimming removed 1 base from V and 0 bases from J; junction bases left unmatched: 7. There are 18 residues in the CDR3.

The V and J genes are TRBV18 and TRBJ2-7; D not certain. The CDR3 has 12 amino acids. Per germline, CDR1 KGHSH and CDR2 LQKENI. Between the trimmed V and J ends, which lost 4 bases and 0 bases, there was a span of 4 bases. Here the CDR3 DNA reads TGTGCCAGCTCACAAGACTCCTACGAGCAGTACGTC. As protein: CASSQDSYEQYV.

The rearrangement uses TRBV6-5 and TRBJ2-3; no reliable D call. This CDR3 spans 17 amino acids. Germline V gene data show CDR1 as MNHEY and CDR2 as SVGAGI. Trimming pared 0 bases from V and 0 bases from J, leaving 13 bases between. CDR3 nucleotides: TGTGCCAGCAGTTACTCTTTACCGTCATTGAGCACAGATACGCAGTATTTT. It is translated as CASSYSLPSLSTDTQYF.

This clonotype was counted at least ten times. The CDR3 nucleotides read TGCGCCAGCAGCCACGTGGTGGGACGGGGGAACACTGAAGCTTTCTTT. It is translated as CASSHVVGRGNTEAFF. The chain employs TRBV4-1 and TRBJ1-1; D is perhaps TRBD1 (5 bases). Trimming took off 3 bases at V and 1 base at J, with 15 bases between the two ends. Looked up from germline, CDR1 is MGHRA and CDR2 is YSYEKL. The CDR3 loop spans 16 amino acids.

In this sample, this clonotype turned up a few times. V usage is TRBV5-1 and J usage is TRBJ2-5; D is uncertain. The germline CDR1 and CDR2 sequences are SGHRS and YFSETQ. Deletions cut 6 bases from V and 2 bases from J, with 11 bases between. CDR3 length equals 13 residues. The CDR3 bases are TGCGCCAGCACTTCAGGCATACAAGAGACCCAGTACTTC. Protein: CASTSGIQETQYF.

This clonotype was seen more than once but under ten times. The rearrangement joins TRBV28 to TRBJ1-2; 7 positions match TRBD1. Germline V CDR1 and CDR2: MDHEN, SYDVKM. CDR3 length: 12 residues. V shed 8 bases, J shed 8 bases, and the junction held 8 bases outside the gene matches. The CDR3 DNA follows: TGTGCCAGCGCGAGGACAGGACGCGGCTACACCTTC. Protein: CASARTGRGYTF.

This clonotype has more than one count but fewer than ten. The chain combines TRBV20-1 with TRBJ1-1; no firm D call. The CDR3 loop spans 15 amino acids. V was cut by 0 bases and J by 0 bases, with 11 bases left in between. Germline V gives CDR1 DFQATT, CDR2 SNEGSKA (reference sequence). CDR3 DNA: TGCAGTGCTAGAGATCCAACACCGATGAACACTGAAGCTTTCTTT. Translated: CSARDPTPMNTEAFF.

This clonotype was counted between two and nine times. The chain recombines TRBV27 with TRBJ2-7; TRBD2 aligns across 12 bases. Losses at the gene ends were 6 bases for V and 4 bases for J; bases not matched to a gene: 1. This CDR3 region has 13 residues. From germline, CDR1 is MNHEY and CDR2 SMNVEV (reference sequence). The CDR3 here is CASRGTSGYEQYF. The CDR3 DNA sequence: TGTGCCAGCAGGGGGACTAGCGGGTACGAGCAGTACTTC.

The CDR3: CSAYRDGYTF. CDR3 DNA: TGCAGTGCTTACAGGGACGGCTACACCTTC. The chain couples TRBV20-1 to TRBJ1-2, with D perhaps matching TRBD1 (6 bases). Trimming pared 5 bases from V and 8 bases from J, leaving 9 bases between. The CDR3 is 10 residues long. Looked up from germline, CDR1 is DFQATT and CDR2 is SNEGSKA (reference sequence).

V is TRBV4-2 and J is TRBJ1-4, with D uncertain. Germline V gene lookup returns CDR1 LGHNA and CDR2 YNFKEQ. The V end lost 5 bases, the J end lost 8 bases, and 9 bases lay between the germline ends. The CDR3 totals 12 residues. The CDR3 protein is CASSIRWEKLFF. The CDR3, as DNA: TGTGCCAGCAGCATACGTTGGGAAAAACTGTTTTTT.

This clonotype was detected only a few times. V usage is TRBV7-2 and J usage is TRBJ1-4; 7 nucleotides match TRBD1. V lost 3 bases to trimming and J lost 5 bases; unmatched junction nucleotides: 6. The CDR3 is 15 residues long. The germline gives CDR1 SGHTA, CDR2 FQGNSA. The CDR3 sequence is CASSLGTVRNEKLFF. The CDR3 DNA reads TGTGCCAGCAGCTTGGGGACAGTGCGGAATGAAAAACTGTTTTTT.

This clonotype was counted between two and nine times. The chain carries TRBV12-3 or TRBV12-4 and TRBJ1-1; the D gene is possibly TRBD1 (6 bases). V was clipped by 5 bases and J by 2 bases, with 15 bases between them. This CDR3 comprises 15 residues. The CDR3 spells CASSPTRTANTEAFF. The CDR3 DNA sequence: TGTGCCAGCAGTCCCACCCGGACAGCTAACACTGAAGCTTTCTTT.

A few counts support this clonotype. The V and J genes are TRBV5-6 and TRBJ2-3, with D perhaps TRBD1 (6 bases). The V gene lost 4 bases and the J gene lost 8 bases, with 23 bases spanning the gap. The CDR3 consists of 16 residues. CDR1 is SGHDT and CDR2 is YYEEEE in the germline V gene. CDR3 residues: CASSPRGRGPQGTQYF. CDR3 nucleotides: TGTGCCAGCAGCCCGAGGGGCAGGGGACCCCAAGGTACGCAGTATTTT.

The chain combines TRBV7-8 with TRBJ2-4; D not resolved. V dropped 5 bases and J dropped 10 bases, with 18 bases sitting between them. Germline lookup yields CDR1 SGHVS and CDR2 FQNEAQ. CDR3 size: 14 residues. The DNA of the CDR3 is TGTGCCAGCAGCCCAGGAGTACTGGATCGGATTCAGTACTTC. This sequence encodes CASSPGVLDRIQYF.

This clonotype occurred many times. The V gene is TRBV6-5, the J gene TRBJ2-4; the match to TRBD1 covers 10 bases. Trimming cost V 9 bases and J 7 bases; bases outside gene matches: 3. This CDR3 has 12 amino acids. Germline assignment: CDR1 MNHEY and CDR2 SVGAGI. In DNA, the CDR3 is TGTGCCAGTATGGGACAGGGGAACATTCAGTACTTC. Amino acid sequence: CASMGQGNIQYF.

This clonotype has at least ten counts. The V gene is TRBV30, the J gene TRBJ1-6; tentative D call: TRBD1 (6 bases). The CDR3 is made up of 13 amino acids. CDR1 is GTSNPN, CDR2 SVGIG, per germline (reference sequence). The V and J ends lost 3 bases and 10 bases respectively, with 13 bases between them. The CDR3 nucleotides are TGTGCCTGGAGGACGAACAGGGTATCACCCCTCCACTTT. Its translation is CAWRTNRVSPLHF. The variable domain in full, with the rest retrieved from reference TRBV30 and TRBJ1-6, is SQTIHQWPATLVQPVGSPLSLECTVEGTSNPNLYWYRQAAGRGLQLLFYSVGIGQISSEVPQNLSASRPQDRQFILSSKKLLLSDSGFYLCAWRTNRVSPLHFGNGTRLTVT.

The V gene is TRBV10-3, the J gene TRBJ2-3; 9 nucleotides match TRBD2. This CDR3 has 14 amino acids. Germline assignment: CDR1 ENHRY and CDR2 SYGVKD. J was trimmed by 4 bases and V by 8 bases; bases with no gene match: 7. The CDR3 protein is CAIGPTSGSDTQYF. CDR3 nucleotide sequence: TGTGCCATCGGTCCGACTAGCGGTTCAGATACGCAGTATTTT.

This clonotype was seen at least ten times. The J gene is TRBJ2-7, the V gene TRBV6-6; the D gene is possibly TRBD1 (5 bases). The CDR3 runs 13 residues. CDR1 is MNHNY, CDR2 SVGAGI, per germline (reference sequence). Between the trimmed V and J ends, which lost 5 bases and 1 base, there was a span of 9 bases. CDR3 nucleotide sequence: TGTGCCAGCAGTCGACAGCAATCCTACGAGCAGTACTTC. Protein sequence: CASSRQQSYEQYF.

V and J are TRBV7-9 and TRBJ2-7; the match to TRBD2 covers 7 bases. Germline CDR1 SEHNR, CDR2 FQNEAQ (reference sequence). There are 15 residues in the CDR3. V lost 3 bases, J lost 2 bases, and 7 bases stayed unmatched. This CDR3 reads CASSLATSRTYEQYF. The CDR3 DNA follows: TGTGCCAGCAGCTTGGCGACTAGCAGAACCTACGAGCAGTACTTC.

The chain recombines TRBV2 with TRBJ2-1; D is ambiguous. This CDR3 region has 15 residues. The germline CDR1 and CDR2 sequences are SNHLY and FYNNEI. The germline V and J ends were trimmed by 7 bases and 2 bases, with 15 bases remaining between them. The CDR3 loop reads CASILIPSPYNEQFF. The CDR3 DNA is TGTGCCAGCATCTTGATTCCCTCACCCTACAATGAGCAGTTCTTC. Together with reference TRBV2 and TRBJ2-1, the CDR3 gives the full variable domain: EPEVTQTPSHQVTQMGQEVILRCVPISNHLYFYWYRQILGQKVEFLVSFYNNEISEKSEIFDDQFSVERPDGSNFTLKIRSTKLEDSAMYFCASILIPSPYNEQFFGPGTRLTVL.

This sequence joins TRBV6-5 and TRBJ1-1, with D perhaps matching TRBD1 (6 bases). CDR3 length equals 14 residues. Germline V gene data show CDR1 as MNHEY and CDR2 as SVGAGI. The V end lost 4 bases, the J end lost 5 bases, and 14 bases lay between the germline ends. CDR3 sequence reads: CASSSDLRGTEAFF. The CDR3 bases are TGTGCCAGCAGTTCGGATTTAAGGGGGACTGAAGCTTTCTTT.

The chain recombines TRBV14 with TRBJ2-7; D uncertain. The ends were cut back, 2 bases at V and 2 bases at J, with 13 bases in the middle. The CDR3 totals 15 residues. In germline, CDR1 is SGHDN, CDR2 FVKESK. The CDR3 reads CASSQPRLHAYEQYF. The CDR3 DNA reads TGTGCCAGCAGCCAACCGAGACTCCATGCCTACGAGCAGTACTTC.